A single sample gave rise to the 11 T cell receptor beta chains below, sequenced in a study of patients and donors after allogeneic stem cell transplantation. TCRdb analysed the RT-PCR reads with MiXCR anew, one entry per CDR3 protein. The sample lists about 210,000 distinct CDR3 sequences; roughly two fifths were seen once. Sequencing was done on a sample of blood, either unsorted or a sorted T cell fraction (not recorded which). The receptor set was obtained from a human donor who was either an allogeneic HSCT recipient or a stem cell or donor lymphocyte infusion donor (not recorded which). It is not recorded whose cells these are; they may come from a transplant donor.

The chain recombines TRBV11-2 with TRBJ2-5, with 8 nucleotides matching TRBD1. This CDR3 contains 15 residues. The trim removed 3 bases at V and 1 base at J, leaving 4 bases unmatched. CDR1 SGHAT and CDR2 FQNNGV come from the germline V gene. DNA for the CDR3: TGTGCCAGCAGCTTGGACGGACAGGGCCAAGAGACCCAGTACTTC. It yields the protein CASSLDGQGQETQYF.

The chain combines TRBV7-8 with TRBJ2-3; D not certain. V was trimmed by 5 bases and J by 3 bases, leaving 9 bases between them. Germline loops: CDR1 SGHVS, CDR2 FQNEAQ. CDR3 length: 13 residues. The CDR3 DNA reads as TGTGCCAGCAGCCAATACGAAACAGATACGCAGTATTTT. This encodes CASSQYETDTQYF.

This clonotype was detected once. The chain combines TRBV3-1 with TRBJ1-2; D call uncertain. The CDR3 runs to 18 residues. Germline loops: CDR1 LGHDT, CDR2 YNNKEL (reference sequence). V was trimmed by 4 bases and J by 4 bases, leaving 25 bases between them. CDR3 residues: CASSPGKSGTVAIYGYTF. Here the CDR3 DNA reads TGTGCCAGCAGCCCGGGGAAGTCAGGAACCGTTGCAATCTATGGCTACACCTTC.

V and J are TRBV5-1 and TRBJ2-7, with D unclear. Germline V gene data show CDR1 as SGHRS and CDR2 as YFSETQ. CDR3 length: 15 amino acids. V gave up 0 bases and J gave up 6 bases, with 16 bases separating them. The CDR3 spells CASSLATRAPREQYF. The CDR3 nucleotides read TGCGCCAGCAGCTTGGCAACCCGTGCCCCCCGCGAGCAGTACTTC.

The chain couples TRBV12-3 or TRBV12-4 to TRBJ2-7; 10 bases align to TRBD1. The CDR3 spans 14 residues. J gave up 0 bases and V 6 bases, and 2 bases lay outside the gene matches. The CDR3 nucleotides are TGTGCCAGCAGGCGACAGGGGGCCTCCTACGAGCAGTACTTC. The encoded protein is CASRRQGASYEQYF.

The V gene is TRBV9, the J gene TRBJ1-2; no clear D gene. This CDR3 is built from 13 residues. Germline V lookup: CDR1 SGDLS, CDR2 YYNGEE. V lost 6 bases and J 0 bases, leaving 9 bases between the germline ends. CDR3 DNA: TGTGCCAGCACCTCTCAGACTAACTATGGCTACACCTTC. Protein product: CASTSQTNYGYTF.

V and J are TRBV20-1 and TRBJ1-4, with D possibly TRBD1 on 5 matching bases. This CDR3 is 14 amino acids long. Trimming took 2 bases from V and 4 from J, leaving 11 bases between them. Germline V gene sequence: CDR1 DFQATT, CDR2 SNEGSKA (reference sequence). This CDR3 is CSARTLGGNEKLFF. CDR3 DNA sequence: TGCAGTGCTAGAACGTTGGGGGGTAATGAAAAACTGTTTTTT.

The chain recombines TRBV20-1 with TRBJ2-2; tentatively, D is TRBD1 or TRBD2 (6 bases each). V lost 6 bases and J lost 4, with 18 bases in between. Germline CDR1 is DFQATT and CDR2 is SNEGSKA (reference sequence). The CDR3 sequence is 15 residues long. The CDR3 coding sequence is TGCAGTGCCCGGAGGGGGGCGTTGGGCACCGGGGAGCTGTTTTTT. This translates into CSARRGALGTGELFF.

The chain has TRBV13 and TRBJ2-7; TRBD1 or TRBD2 may be the D gene (5 bases each). From germline, CDR1 is PRHDT and CDR2 FYEKMQ (reference sequence). Trimming removed 5 bases at V and 2 bases at J, with 16 bases between. The CDR3 covers 15 residues. CDR3 in DNA: TGTGCCAGCAGCCATACTCCGGGACCACCCTACGAGCAGTACTTC. Protein product: CASSHTPGPPYEQYF.

A single count supports this clonotype. The CDR3 is CASSLLPGSQYNEQFF. The CDR3 nucleotides are TGTGCCAGCAGTTTACTTCCGGGCAGCCAGTACAATGAGCAGTTCTTC. The rearrangement links TRBV27 to TRBJ2-1; D not resolved. V lost 2 bases and J 4 bases, leaving 15 bases between the germline ends. The length of the CDR3 is 16 residues. Germline lookup yields CDR1 MNHEY and CDR2 SMNVEV (reference sequence).

This clonotype was seen a handful of times. V and J are TRBV20-1 and TRBJ1-1, with D perhaps TRBD1 (5 bases). The germline V gene has CDR1 DFQATT and CDR2 SNEGSKA (reference sequence). V shed 0 bases and J shed 1 base, with 12 bases lying between them. The CDR3 runs to 15 residues. The CDR3 nucleotides are TGCAGTGCTAGAGATTTGACAGACCAGAACACTGAAGCTTTCTTT. Protein sequence: CSARDLTDQNTEAFF.